This T cell receptor beta chain was found in a study of cytomegalovirus exposure and HLA in healthy donors. Measured with immunoSEQ multiplex PCR; TCRdb has only the in-frame clones, and not every one. The table includes around 350,000 clones, just over 85% detected once. Many counts were recorded for this clone. The junction shows a germline mismatch at one end, possibly a read error. The germline V gene encodes CDR1 SNHLY and CDR2 FYNNEI. The CDR3 is 13 amino acids. V and J are TRBV2 and TRBJ1-6; no firm D call. This receptor was identified in a woman younger than 35 in good health and CMV-seronegative. What was sequenced was PBMCs. The CDR3 bases are TGTGCCAGCAGCGAAGTAGCAAATTCACCCCTCCACTTT. Encoded protein: CASSEVANSPLHF.